This TCR beta chain emerged from a study of shared clonotypes between healthy human individuals. The authors split each subset's genomic DNA evenly across several immunoSEQ plates. Assay used: immunoSEQ multiplex PCR; TCRdb lists only in-frame clones, some missing. Altogether some 2 million clones are present, 85% to 95% being singletons, with the ten largest covering approximately 0.13%. Findings and caveats of the study: A handful of donors held about 5% of naive CD4 clonotypes in common.

As regards this clone: Its antigen is unidentified.

The CDR3 length is 14 residues. The trim removed 2 bases at V and 6 bases at J, leaving 4 bases unmatched. CDR1 is MNHEY, CDR2 SVGAGI, per germline. This receptor was identified in a man between 18 and 35 years old in good health. The chain combines TRBV6-5 with TRBJ1-5, with 7 positions matching TRBD1. The sample was naive CD4+ T cells sorted from blood. As for subset: CD45RA+ positively selected. This chain's CDR3 is CASSYQGGGQPQHF. CDR3 nucleotides: TGTGCCAGCAGTTACCAAGGGGGCGGTCAGCCCCAGCATTTT.